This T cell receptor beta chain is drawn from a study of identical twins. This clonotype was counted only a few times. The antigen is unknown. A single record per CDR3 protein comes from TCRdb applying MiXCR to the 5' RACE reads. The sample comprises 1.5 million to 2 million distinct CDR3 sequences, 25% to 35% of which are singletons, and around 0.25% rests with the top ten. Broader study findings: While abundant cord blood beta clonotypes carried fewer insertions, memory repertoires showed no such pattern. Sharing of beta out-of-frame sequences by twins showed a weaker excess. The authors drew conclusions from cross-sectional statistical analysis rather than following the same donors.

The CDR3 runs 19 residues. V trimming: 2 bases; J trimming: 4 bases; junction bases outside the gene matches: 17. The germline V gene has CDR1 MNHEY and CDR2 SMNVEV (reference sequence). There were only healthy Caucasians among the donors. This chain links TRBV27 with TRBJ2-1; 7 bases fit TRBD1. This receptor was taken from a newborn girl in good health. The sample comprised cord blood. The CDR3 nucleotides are TGTGCCAGCAGTTTAGGCGGTAAGGGGGCCTTCCTTCAATACAATGAGCAGTTCTTC. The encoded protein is CASSLGGKGAFLQYNEQFF.